This TCR beta chain emerged from a study of Ad26.COV2.S vaccination and SARS-CoV-2 variants. Profiled with immunoSEQ multiplex PCR; TCRdb holds only in-frame clones, not every one. The sample has hundreds of thousands of clones, about nine tenths seen once. Germline V gene lookup returns CDR1 LNHDA and CDR2 SQIVND (reference sequence). Trimming stripped 10 bases from V and 0 bases from J, with 14 bases between. The CDR3 is made up of 14 amino acids. Treatment noted: roughly 18 received Ad26.COV2.S at low or high dose, single or two shots; about 5 received placebo; per-sample allocation not given. Sampling took place 63 days after the first vaccine or placebo injection. Recruitment in Boston yielded a donor of adult age, 18-55 years.

The clonotype comes from a person aged 18 to 65 who received the Ad26.COV2.S COVID-19 vaccine or a placebo. The chain has TRBV19 and TRBJ2-3, with D possibly matching TRBD1 (5 bases). This material consisted of peripheral blood, taken in a trial of Ad26.COV2.S vaccine versus placebo. The CDR3: CAIRGRGSTDTQYF. Here the CDR3 DNA reads TGTGCCATTAGGGGCCGTGGGAGCACAGATACGCAGTATTTT.